Included here is one TCR beta chain sequence, with context. Its antigen is undetermined. Trimming removed 2 bases from V and 4 bases from J; junction bases left unmatched: 4. The CDR3 spans 14 residues. Germline values: CDR1 ENHRY, CDR2 SYGVKD. The PCR had 60 Vbeta and 13 Jbeta primers. Sequencing was performed with immunoSEQ multiplex PCR; in TCRdb, only in-frame clones are kept and a portion is missing. The sample holds 100,000 to 150,000 clones, 65% to 85% seen once. The data are from a study of cytomegalovirus exposure and HLA in healthy donors. Across the whole study: Within an early data release were roughly 90 million unique TCRs drawn from HLA-typed donors.

Findings and limits, study-wide: An analysis done earlier found most TCR beta V segments productive about 87% or about 30% of the time. Confirmation was obtained in vitro that a few CMV-associated chains are specific for CMV antigens.

This sequence was found in a young woman in good health and CMV-seronegative. J is TRBJ2-5 and V is TRBV10-3; 7 nucleotides line up with TRBD1. Sequencing was done on a sample of PBMCs. This CDR3 is CAISEAGGRETQYF. In DNA, the CDR3 is TGTGCCATCAGTGAGGCAGGGGGACGAGAGACCCAGTACTTC.